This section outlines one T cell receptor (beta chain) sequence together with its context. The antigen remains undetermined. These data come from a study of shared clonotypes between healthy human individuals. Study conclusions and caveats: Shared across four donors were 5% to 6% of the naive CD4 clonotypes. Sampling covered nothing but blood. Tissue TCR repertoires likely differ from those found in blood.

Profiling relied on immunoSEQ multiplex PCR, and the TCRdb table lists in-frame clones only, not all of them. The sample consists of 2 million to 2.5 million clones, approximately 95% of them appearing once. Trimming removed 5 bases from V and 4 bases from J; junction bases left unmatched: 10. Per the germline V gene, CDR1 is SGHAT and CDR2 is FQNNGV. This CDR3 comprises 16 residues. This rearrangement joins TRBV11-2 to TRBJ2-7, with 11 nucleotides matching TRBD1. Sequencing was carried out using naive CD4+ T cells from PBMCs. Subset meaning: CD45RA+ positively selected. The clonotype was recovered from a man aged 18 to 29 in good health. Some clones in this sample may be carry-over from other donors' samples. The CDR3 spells CASSRSWTGGSYEQYF. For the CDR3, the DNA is TGTGCCAGCAGCCGATCCTGGACAGGGGGCTCGTACGAGCAGTACTTC.